Below are 9 T cell receptor beta chains sequenced from a single sample in a study of T-cell memory formation after mild COVID-19. Each CDR3 protein is one row after TCRdb ran MiXCR on the 5' RACE reads. The data show 240,000 or so distinct CDR3 sequences, with 8% to 10% seen just once and more than 20% held by the top ten. Sequencing input: PBMCs or a T cell subset sorted from them (not recorded which). Receptors originate from a man aged 18 to 29 who had mild COVID-19 (a few samples of this study predate the infection). Cell type and time point are not known.

This clonotype was seen more than once but under ten times. The J gene is TRBJ2-1, the V gene TRBV7-9; D possibly uses TRBD1 or TRBD2 (5 bases each). The V end was cut by 5 bases, the J end by 4 bases, with 15 bases between. Germline loops: CDR1 SEHNR, CDR2 FQNEAQ (reference sequence). The CDR3 loop spans 15 amino acids. The CDR3 DNA sequence: TGTGCCAGCAGCGACGGGACGGCGGTTTACAATGAGCAGTTCTTC. Translated, it gives CASSDGTAVYNEQFF. The full variable domain, its missing parts supplied by reference TRBV7-9 and TRBJ2-1, is DTGVSQNPRHKITKRGQNVTFRCDPISEHNRLYWYRQTLGQGPEFLTYFQNEAQLEKSRLLSDRFSAERPKGSFSTLEIQRTEQGDSAMYLCASSDGTAVYNEQFFGPGTRLTVL.

The chain links TRBV12-3 or TRBV12-4 to TRBJ1-1; maybe TRBD1 (5 bases). The CDR3 loop spans 14 amino acids. Trimming left V 7 bases short and J 2 bases short, with 14 bases between. CDR3 coding DNA: TGTGCCAGCATCCCGGGACGGGGAAACACTGAAGCTTTCTTT. This gives the protein CASIPGRGNTEAFF.

The J gene is TRBJ2-4, the V gene TRBV29-1, with D unresolved. The CDR3 has 14 amino acids. V was shortened by 1 base and J by 0 bases, with 7 bases between the two germline ends. Germline CDR1 is SQVTM and CDR2 is ANQGSEA. The CDR3 DNA reads TGCAGCGTTGAAGTAGGGCTAGCCAAAAACATTCAGTACTTC. This encodes CSVEVGLAKNIQYF.

This clonotype was recorded many times. The rearrangement links TRBV6-6 to TRBJ2-5; D not resolved. The CDR3 extends over 11 amino acids. V gave up 5 bases and J gave up 2 bases, with 3 bases separating them. Germline V gene sequence: CDR1 MNHNY, CDR2 SVGAGI (reference sequence). CDR3 bases: TGTGCCAGCAGTATTCAAGAGACCCAGTACTTC. This encodes CASSIQETQYF.

This clonotype was picked up a small number of times. V and J are TRBV6-5 and TRBJ2-7; TRBD1 matches at 9 bases. This CDR3 is built from 14 residues. The germline gives CDR1 MNHEY, CDR2 SVGAGI. The junction had 8 bases not matched to a gene; V was cut back by 5 bases and J by 6 bases. Here the CDR3 DNA reads TGTGCCAGCAGTAAAGCCACAGGGGGCTCCGAGCAGTACGTC. Translated: CASSKATGGSEQYV.

This clonotype was counted a few times. The chain uses TRBV5-1 and TRBJ2-5; TRBD1 is a possible D gene (6 bases). V lost 4 bases to trimming and J lost 7 bases, with 14 bases between them. Germline V gene sequence: CDR1 SGHRS, CDR2 YFSETQ. The CDR3 is made up of 13 amino acids. In DNA, the CDR3 is TGCGCCAGCAGCCTTACAGGGCTTGGGACCCAGTACTTC. Its protein is CASSLTGLGTQYF.

This clonotype has just a few counts. CDR3 region: CASSYSRTAAYEQYF. CDR3 in DNA: TGTGCCAGCAGTTACTCGAGGACAGCGGCCTACGAGCAGTACTTC. The rearrangement uses TRBV6-6 and TRBJ2-7, with D possibly being TRBD1 (6 bases). This CDR3 contains 15 residues. Per germline, CDR1 MNHNY and CDR2 SVGAGI (reference sequence). Trimming left V 0 bases short and J 2 bases short, with 11 bases between.

In this sample, this clonotype turned up a few times. The CDR3 is CASSLQGTKAHPDGYTF. The CDR3 DNA reads TGCGCCAGCAGCTTACAGGGTACCAAGGCCCATCCCGATGGCTACACCTTC. The chain links TRBV5-1 to TRBJ1-2, with TRBD1 as a possible D gene (6 bases). Trimming removed 2 bases from V and 6 bases from J, with 23 bases in between. CDR3 length: 17 amino acids. The germline gives CDR1 SGHRS, CDR2 YFSETQ.

The V call is TRBV2, the J call TRBJ2-3; 8 bases are shared with TRBD1. V shed 3 bases, J shed 3 bases, and the junction held 2 bases outside the gene matches. The CDR3 has 14 residues. The V gene's germline CDR1 is SNHLY and CDR2 FYNNEI. For the CDR3, the DNA is TGTGCCAGCAGTGACCGGACAGGGACAGATACGCAGTATTTT. This sequence encodes CASSDRTGTDTQYF. Full variable domain (rest looked up from reference TRBV2 and TRBJ2-3): EPEVTQTPSHQVTQMGQEVILRCVPISNHLYFYWYRQILGQKVEFLVSFYNNEISEKSEIFDDQFSVERPDGSNFTLKIRSTKLEDSAMYFCASSDRTGTDTQYFGPGTRLTVL.